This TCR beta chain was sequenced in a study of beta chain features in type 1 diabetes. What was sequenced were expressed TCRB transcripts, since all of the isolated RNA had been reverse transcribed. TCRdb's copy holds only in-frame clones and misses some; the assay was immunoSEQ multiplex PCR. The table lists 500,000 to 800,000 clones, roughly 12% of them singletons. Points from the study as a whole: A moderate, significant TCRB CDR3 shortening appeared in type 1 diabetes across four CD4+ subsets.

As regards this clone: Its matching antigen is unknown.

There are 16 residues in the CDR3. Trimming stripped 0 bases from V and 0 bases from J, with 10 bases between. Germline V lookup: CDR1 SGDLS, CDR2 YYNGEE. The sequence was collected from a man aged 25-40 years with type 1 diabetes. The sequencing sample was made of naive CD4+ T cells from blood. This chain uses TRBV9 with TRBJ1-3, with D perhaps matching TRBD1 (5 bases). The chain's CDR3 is CASSVGPGNSGNTIYF. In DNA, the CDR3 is TGTGCCAGCAGCGTAGGTCCAGGGAACTCTGGAAACACCATATATTTT.